The next 12 T cell receptor beta chains were all read from a single sample in a study of blood T cell repertoires in COVID-19. TCRdb keeps only in-frame clones here, not all; method: immunoSEQ multiplex PCR. The sample holds 80,000 to 100,000 clones, just over 85% seen once. The specimen sequenced was peripheral blood. Receptors were obtained from a middle-aged man with COVID-19, enrolled during active disease.

This chain joins TRBV2 and TRBJ1-1; D is ambiguous. Germline lookup yields CDR1 SNHLY and CDR2 FYNNEI. The CDR3 covers 15 residues. Trimming left V 7 bases short and J 0 bases short, with 15 bases between. The CDR3 DNA follows: TGTGCCAGCACACCGAGAGGGTGGCTGAACACTGAAGCTTTCTTT. Its protein product is CASTPRGWLNTEAFF.

The chain employs TRBV28 and TRBJ1-3; 10 bases map to TRBD1. The CDR3 has 16 residues. Germline V CDR1 and CDR2: MDHEN, SYDVKM. The J segment lost 0 bases and the V segment lost 6 bases, leaving 5 bases of the junction unmatched. The CDR3 DNA follows: TGTGCCAGCAGGACAGGGGGCTTCAGCTCTGGAAACACCATATATTTT. Translating gives CASRTGGFSSGNTIYF.

V is TRBV18 and J is TRBJ1-1, with a weak D call TRBD1 (6 bases). CDR3 length: 16 residues. V lost 3 bases, J lost 1 base, and 15 bases lay in between. Per the germline V gene, CDR1 is KGHSH and CDR2 is LQKENI. CDR3 bases: TGTGCCAGCTCACCTCAGGGGTCGGGGGGGAACACTGAAGCTTTCTTT. This translates into CASSPQGSGGNTEAFF. Based on the CDR3 plus reference TRBV18 and TRBJ1-1, the full variable domain is NAGVMQNPRHLVRRRGQEARLRCSPMKGHSHVYWYRQLPEEGLKFMVYLQKENIIDESGMPKERFSAEFPKEGPSILRIQQVVRGDSAAYFCASSPQGSGGNTEAFFGQGTRLTVV.

This rearrangement joins TRBV2 to TRBJ2-1; 9 bases line up with TRBD1. The germline gives CDR1 SNHLY, CDR2 FYNNEI. The V gene end was trimmed by 7 bases and the J gene end by 3 bases; junction bases not matched to a gene: 4. The CDR3 runs 14 residues. CDR3 bases: TGTGCCAGCACCCGGACAGGGGTCTACAATGAGCAGTTCTTC. Its translation is CASTRTGVYNEQFF. The full variable domain, rest sourced from reference TRBV2 and TRBJ2-1, is EPEVTQTPSHQVTQMGQEVILRCVPISNHLYFYWYRQILGQKVEFLVSFYNNEISEKSEIFDDQFSVERPDGSNFTLKIRSTKLEDSAMYFCASTRTGVYNEQFFGPGTRLTVL.

CDR3 in DNA: TGCGCCAGCAGCTCCTACGGTCCGAACACTGAAGCTTTCTTT. Translating gives CASSSYGPNTEAFF. V is TRBV5-1 and J is TRBJ1-1; D not certain. Per the germline V gene, CDR1 is SGHRS and CDR2 is YFSETQ. The CDR3 loop spans 14 amino acids. Trimming stripped 3 bases from V and 1 base from J, with 10 bases between.

Regarding this clone: Other DNA sequences in this sample translate to the same CDR3. This chain uses TRBV28 with TRBJ1-2; no firm D call. V shed 5 bases and J shed 2 bases, with 12 bases lying between them. Germline-derived CDR1 and CDR2 are MDHEN and SYDVKM. This CDR3 has 14 residues. CDR3 protein: CASSLPGSNYGYTF. CDR3 coding DNA: TGTGCCAGCAGTCTTCCCGGGTCCAACTATGGCTACACCTTC.

The V gene is TRBV2, the J gene TRBJ2-5, with a weak D call TRBD1 (5 bases). V was shortened by 7 bases and J by 4 bases, with 13 bases between the two germline ends. This CDR3 has 13 residues. Germline assignment: CDR1 SNHLY and CDR2 FYNNEI. This chain's CDR3 is CASIVTVPETQYF. As DNA, the CDR3 is TGTGCCAGCATTGTGACAGTCCCAGAGACCCAGTACTTC.

The rearrangement joins TRBV14 to TRBJ2-7; a weak D match, TRBD2 (6 bases). CDR1 and CDR2 (germline): SGHDN, FVKESK. V dropped 4 bases and J dropped 4 bases, with 20 bases sitting between them. This CDR3 comprises 16 residues. The CDR3 protein is CASSLAAGKNDYEQYF. DNA of the CDR3: TGTGCCAGCAGCCTCGCGGCGGGGAAGAACGATTACGAGCAGTACTTC.

The gene calls are TRBV24-1 and TRBJ1-5, with a weak D call TRBD1 (5 bases). Germline CDR1 and CDR2: KGHDR and SFDVKD. The CDR3 has 12 amino acids. Trimming took 10 bases from V and 2 from J, leaving 8 bases between them. The CDR3 DNA follows: TGTGCCACGCAGGGTGGCAATCAGCCCCAGCATTTT. Protein sequence: CATQGGNQPQHF.

This chain connects TRBV7-3 to TRBJ1-1, with 7 nucleotides matching TRBD1. CDR1 is SGHTA, CDR2 FQGTGA, per germline. The CDR3 has 13 residues. V dropped 5 bases and J dropped 7; count of bases not matched to a gene: 7. The CDR3 loop reads CASSPKPGGEAFF. CDR3 nucleotide sequence: TGTGCCAGCAGCCCTAAACCAGGGGGTGAAGCTTTCTTT.

The chain recombines TRBV9 with TRBJ1-1, with D possibly TRBD1 on 6 matching bases. The V end was cut by 3 bases, the J end by 5 bases, with 8 bases between. The CDR3 totals 12 residues. Germline CDR1 and CDR2: SGDLS and YYNGEE. The CDR3 coding sequence is TGTGCCAGCAGCGAAGGGGGAACTGAAGCTTTCTTT. Protein sequence: CASSEGGTEAFF. The full variable domain, with the rest looked up from reference TRBV9 and TRBJ1-1, is DSGVTQTPKHLITATGQRVTLRCSPRSGDLSVYWYQQSLDQGLQFLIQYYNGEERAKGNILERFSAQQFPDLHSELNLSSLELGDSALYFCASSEGGTEAFFGQGTRLTVV.

This chain links TRBV12-3 or TRBV12-4 with TRBJ2-1; no clear D. This CDR3 is built from 13 residues. V gave up 5 bases and J gave up 5 bases, with 10 bases separating them. The CDR3: CASSHGEDNEQFF. CDR3 in DNA: TGTGCCAGCAGTCACGGAGAGGACAATGAGCAGTTCTTC.